The TCR beta chain under discussion was sequenced for a study of CD8+ T cells in alopecia areata. As for the study in general: Patients in the study were on tofacitinib for 6 to 18 months, then off it for 6 months. The study, taken as a whole, reports: Normal skin's resident alphabeta T cells are also sequenced in scalp samples. Among patients, TCR sharing was less clear than in mice, a difference possibly due in part to HLA diversity in the patient population. Affected scalp, especially in alopecia totalis/universalis, had a higher clonality than normal scalp did.

Regarding this clone: Its specificity is not known. One junction end disagrees with the germline gene, perhaps due to a read error.

The CDR3 runs to 12 residues. Per the germline V gene, CDR1 is SGHVS and CDR2 is FQNEAQ. cDNA prepared by RNA extraction and subsequent reverse transcription served as the template for sequencing. Profiling relied on immunoSEQ multiplex PCR, and the TCRdb table lists in-frame clones only, not all of them. The table records around 250,000 clones, 67% of them present only once. This chain joins TRBV7-8 and TRBJ1-4; 8 nucleotides agree with TRBD1. The TCR sequence derives from a human donor with alopecia areata. The source material was CD4+ T cells sorted from blood, sampled at week 0. The CDR3: CASSPDREILFF. DNA of the CDR3: TGTGCCAGCAGCCCGGACAGGGAAATACTGTTTTTT.